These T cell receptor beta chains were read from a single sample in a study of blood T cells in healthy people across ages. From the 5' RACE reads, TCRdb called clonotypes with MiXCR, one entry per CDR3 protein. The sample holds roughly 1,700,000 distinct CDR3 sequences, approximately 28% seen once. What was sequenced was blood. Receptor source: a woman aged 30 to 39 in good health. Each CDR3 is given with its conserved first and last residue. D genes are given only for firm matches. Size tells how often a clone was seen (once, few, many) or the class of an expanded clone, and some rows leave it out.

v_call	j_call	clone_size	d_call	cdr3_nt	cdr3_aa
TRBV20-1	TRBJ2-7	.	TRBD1	TGCAGTGCGAGGACAGGGGAGCGCGAGCAGTACTTC	CSARTGEREQYF
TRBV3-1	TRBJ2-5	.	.	TGTGCCAGCAGCCAACCGGATTTGCGTCAAGAGACCCAGTACTTC	CASSQPDLRQETQYF
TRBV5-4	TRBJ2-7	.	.	TGTGCCAGCAGCTTGGAGTTTTGTGGAGAGCAGTACTTC	CASSLEFCGEQYF
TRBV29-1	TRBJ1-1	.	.	TGCAGCGTAGAACGTCAGTGGAACACTGAAGCTTTCTTT	CSVERQWNTEAFF
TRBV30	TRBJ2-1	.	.	TGTGCCTGGAGTGGACACAATGAGCAGTTCTTC	CAWSGHNEQFF
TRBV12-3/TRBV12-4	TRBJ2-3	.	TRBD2	TGTGCCAGCAGGTCGACTAGCGGGAGTGATACGCAGTATTTT	CASRSTSGSDTQYF
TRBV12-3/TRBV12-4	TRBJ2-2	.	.	TGTGCCAGCAGTTTACCGGCAGGAGGGACCGGGGAGCTGTTTTTT	CASSLPAGGTGELFF
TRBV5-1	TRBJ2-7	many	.	TGCGCCAGCAGCTTGGGACTCCTTCCCTACGAGCAGTACTTC	CASSLGLLPYEQYF
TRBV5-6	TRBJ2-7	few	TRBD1	TGTGCCAGCAGCTTGGGGCGGACAGGGGCCAATAACCTCTACGAGCAGTACTTC	CASSLGRTGANNLYEQYF
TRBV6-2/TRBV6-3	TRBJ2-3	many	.	TGTGCCAGCCGAGGACCGAGCACAGATACGCAGTATTTT	CASRGPSTDTQYF